This is a list of T cell receptor beta chains from one sample in a study of blood T cell repertoires in COVID-19. Here immunoSEQ multiplex PCR was the method, and the copy in TCRdb shows in-frame clones only, minus some. The top ten clones hold roughly 3.9% of a sample with approximately 130,000 clones, 70% to 90% of them seen once. The sequenced sample was peripheral blood. These receptors were obtained from a man aged 55 to 70 with acute or convalescent COVID-19. Each CDR3 is given with its conserved first and last residue. Part of the rows lack a size; the others show once, few, many or a class for expanded clones.

TRBV5-1 | NA | CASTPGEGGFYGYTF
TRBV9 | once | CASSPRTSGTSDTQYF
TRBV27 | NA | CASSVGGSYNEQFF
TRBV7-2 | NA | CASSLAPLAGGPYNEQFF
TRBV24-1 | NA | CATSGLAAGGGELFF
TRBV19 | once | CASSAGTSGFFSYEQYF
TRBV6-5 | NA | CASSYSRANTGELFF
TRBV5-1 | NA | CASSASSGRQETQYF
TRBV29-1 | many | CSAWTNNEQFF
TRBV11-2 | NA | CASSRALDGLGSTDTQYF
TRBV9 | NA | CASSADAGENTEAFF
TRBV19 | NA | CASSARGDEQYF
TRBV15 | NA | CATSRDVTAGAYNEQFF
TRBV6-6 | NA | CASSGGTAEYNEQFF
TRBV24-1 | NA | CATSDVRGTGIGNEQFF
TRBV7-2 | NA | CASSLGQGGSGELFF
TRBV6-2/TRBV6-3 | few | CASSPPRLISGNTIYF
TRBV28 | NA | CASSLWSGVAKNIQYF
TRBV6-6 | NA | CASSYGLTDMNTEAFF
TRBV7-9 | NA | CASSPRQRGTQYF
TRBV27 | once | CASSFEGQANEKLFF
TRBV11-2 | NA | CASSSAGTSGHNEQFF
TRBV29-1 | NA | CSVGTGGGEQYF
TRBV11-2 | NA | CASSLSRGGATGELFF
TRBV28 | NA | CASSFGQGVSDTQYF
TRBV16 | NA | CASSQSNGGPYNEQFF
TRBV6-2/TRBV6-3 | NA | CASTPGGTEAFF